The 18 T cell receptor beta chains in this list originate from one sample, sequenced in a study of low-dose radiotherapy and immunotherapy resistance in tumors. Documented time point: before trial treatment. TRAV and TRBV primers primed cDNA for both TCRalpha and TCRbeta. The authors amplified TCRs for roughly 20 PCR cycles with a constant-region primer and a V-primer adapter. TCRdb reprocessed the reads with MiXCR, giving one entry per CDR3 protein. The profile covers fewer than 90,000 distinct CDR3 sequences, with 31% appearing a single time and 11% taken by the ten largest. The starting material was PBMCs, obtained before treatment. The source of these receptors is a female donor with ovarian cancer.

The table lists this clonotype with a few counts. A far larger clone is one nucleotide away, so this likely arose from a read error. V and J are TRBV24-1 and TRBJ2-1, with 10 bases aligning to TRBD2. Germline lookup yields CDR1 KGHDR and CDR2 SFDVKD. V lost 4 bases and J lost 10; bases outside the gene matches: 12. There are 16 residues in the CDR3. Here the CDR3 DNA reads TGTGCCACCAGTGAGCGAAGGACTAGCGGACCCTACGAGCAGTTCTTC. It codes for CATSERRTSGPYEQFF.

This clonotype was seen more than once but under ten times. CDR3 coding DNA: TGTGCCAGCAGCCACGGGACAGGAGTCAATCAGCCCCAGCATTTT. Its protein is CASSHGTGVNQPQHF. This rearrangement joins TRBV3-1 to TRBJ1-5; 8 nucleotides agree with TRBD1. Trimming cost V 3 bases and J 3 bases; bases outside gene matches: 4. The CDR3 has 15 residues. In germline, CDR1 is LGHDT, CDR2 YNNKEL (reference sequence).

This clonotype occurred many times. This chain uses TRBV19 with TRBJ2-1, with 10 bases that match TRBD2. V shed 5 bases and J 6 bases; nucleotides not matched to a gene: 4. Germline lookup yields CDR1 LNHDA and CDR2 SQIVND (reference sequence). This CDR3 comprises 14 residues. This CDR3 is CASSPVAGGNEQFF. The CDR3, as DNA: TGTGCCAGTAGTCCTGTAGCGGGAGGCAATGAGCAGTTCTTC.

This clonotype has ten or more counts. The chain carries TRBV7-2 and TRBJ2-3; 14 bases are a match to TRBD2. This CDR3 comprises 16 residues. Per germline, CDR1 SGHTA and CDR2 FQGNSA. V gave up 2 bases and J gave up 6 bases; unmatched junction bases: 4. The CDR3 nucleotides are TGTGCCAGCAGCTTAAGGACTAGCGGGAGGAGGGATACGCAGTATTTT. Protein: CASSLRTSGRRDTQYF.

A word on this clonotype: The limits of the CDR3 on the DNA are not certain, so only TCRdb's listed CDR3 is given. This chain joins TRBV28 and TRBJ2-2; TRBD2, the table's D call, was not compared with the DNA. The CDR3 spans 23 amino acids, including both terminal residues. Germline assignment: CDR1 MDHEN and CDR2 SYDVKM. The CDR3 sequence is CASMTAGLAANTGELFFFFFFFF.

The rearrangement uses TRBV24-1 and TRBJ2-1; D gene ambiguous. From germline, CDR1 is KGHDR and CDR2 SFDVKD. The CDR3 has 13 residues. Trimming left V 4 bases short and J 4 bases short, with 7 bases between. In DNA, the CDR3 is TGTGCCACCAGTGAGTCAGCGTACAATGAGCAGTTCTTC. It translates to CATSESAYNEQFF.

This clonotype was recorded a few times. V is TRBV25-1 and J is TRBJ2-1; 10 bases fit TRBD2. The CDR3 contains 17 residues. The V segment lost 4 bases and the J segment 0 bases; nucleotides outside the gene matches: 6. Germline CDR1 and CDR2: MGHDK and SYGVNS. CDR3 protein: CASSGQREGSSYNEQFF. The CDR3 DNA reads TGTGCCAGCAGTGGCCAGCGGGAGGGGAGCTCCTACAATGAGCAGTTCTTC. The entire variable domain, with the rest obtained from reference TRBV25-1 and TRBJ2-1, is as follows: EADIYQTPRYLVIGTGKKITLECSQTMGHDKMYWYQQDPGMELHLIHYSYGVNSTEKGDLSSESTVSRIRTEHFPLTLESARPSHTSQYLCASSGQREGSSYNEQFFGPGTRLTVL.

This clonotype has ten or more counts. This chain connects TRBV15 to TRBJ2-3; no firm D call. CDR3 size: 16 residues. V shed 1 base and J shed 2 bases, with 13 bases lying between them. Germline assignment: CDR1 LNHNV and CDR2 YYDKDF (reference sequence). DNA for the CDR3: TGTGCCACCAGCAGAGTGAAGGACCCCATCACAGATACGCAGTATTTT. Translation: CATSRVKDPITDTQYF.

This clonotype was found many times. The rearrangement joins TRBV12-3 or TRBV12-4 to TRBJ1-4; no reliable D call. Trimming removed 5 bases from V and 8 bases from J, with 18 bases in between. CDR3 size: 15 residues. The CDR3 coding sequence is TGTGCCAGCAGTCAAGGGAGGTGGGCAGGCGAAAAACTGTTTTTT. Translated, it gives CASSQGRWAGEKLFF.

The gene calls are TRBV5-4 and TRBJ2-7, with TRBD1 as a possible D gene (6 bases). The germline V gene encodes CDR1 SGHNT and CDR2 YYREEE (reference sequence). The V end was cut by 0 bases, the J end by 6 bases, with 10 bases between. The CDR3 has 13 residues. CDR3 amino acids: CASSLAQGGEQYF. The CDR3 coding sequence is TGTGCCAGCAGCTTGGCACAGGGTGGCGAGCAGTACTTC. Full variable domain (remainder filled in from reference TRBV5-4 and TRBJ2-7): ETGVTQSPTHLIKTRGQQVTLRCSSQSGHNTVSWYQQALGQGPQFIFQYYREEENGRGNFPPRFSGLQFPNYSSELNVNALELDDSALYLCASSLAQGGEQYFGPGTRLTVT.

The chain uses TRBV2 and TRBJ2-2; 11 bases line up with TRBD1. The junction had 4 bases not matched to a gene; V was cut back by 5 bases and J by 2 bases. The CDR3 totals 16 residues. Germline V CDR1 and CDR2: SNHLY, FYNNEI. The CDR3 spells CASSPDRGHNTGELFF. Here the CDR3 DNA reads TGTGCCAGCAGTCCGGACAGGGGGCACAACACCGGGGAGCTGTTTTTT.

At least ten counts were recorded for this clonotype. The rearrangement uses TRBV12-3 or TRBV12-4 and TRBJ2-7; D unresolved. V was clipped by 3 bases and J by 2 bases, with 5 bases between them. The CDR3 is 12 amino acids. The DNA for the CDR3 is TGTGCCAGCAGTTTTCTCGCCTACGAGCAGTACTTC. Protein product: CASSFLAYEQYF.

Points on this clonotype: A far larger clone is one nucleotide away, so this likely arose from a read error. The chain has TRBV14 and TRBJ2-4; 11 nucleotides line up with TRBD1. The ends lost 0 bases at V and 13 bases at J; junction bases unmatched: 11. Looked up from germline, CDR1 is SGHDN and CDR2 is FVKESK. This CDR3 is built from 16 residues. CDR3 coding DNA: TGTGCCAGCAGCCAAGATGTGGGACAGGGGGGCCATGAGCAGTACTTC. It yields the protein CASSQDVGQGGHEQYF. Supplemented by reference TRBV14 and TRBJ2-4, the full variable domain reads EAGVTQFPSHSVIEKGQTVTLRCDPISGHDNLYWYRRVMGKEIKFLLHFVKESKQDESGMPNNRFLAERTGGTYSTLKVQPAELEDSGVYFCASSQDVGQGGHEQYFGAGTRLSVL.

The table lists this clonotype with many counts. The V and J genes are TRBV5-1 and TRBJ2-3; D gene unclear. Trimming stripped 0 bases from V and 0 bases from J, with 5 bases between. CDR3 length equals 14 residues. Germline assignment: CDR1 SGHRS and CDR2 YFSETQ. This chain's CDR3 is CASSLGVSTDTQYF. Written as DNA, the CDR3 is TGCGCCAGCAGCTTGGGGGTCAGCACAGATACGCAGTATTTT.

This clonotype was observed a few times. This rearrangement joins TRBV29-1 to TRBJ2-2; D remains ambiguous. V lost 5 bases, J lost 0 bases, and 10 bases lay in between. Germline CDR1 SQVTM, CDR2 ANQGSEA. The CDR3 covers 14 residues. DNA of the CDR3: TGCAGCGTTCTTGGCGGCGCGAACACCGGGGAGCTGTTTTTT. Its translation: CSVLGGANTGELFF.

This clonotype was seen at least ten times. The CDR3 DNA follows: TGTGCCAGCAGTTTCGACAGGGTGAACTATGGCTACACCTTC. Translation gives CASSFDRVNYGYTF. The rearrangement uses TRBV27 and TRBJ1-2; 7 bases align to TRBD1. The V gene end was trimmed by 3 bases and the J gene end by 2 bases; junction bases not matched to a gene: 3. The CDR3 length is 14 residues. In germline, CDR1 is MNHEY, CDR2 SMNVEV (reference sequence).

This clonotype was detected many times. The chain carries TRBV6-2 or TRBV6-3 and TRBJ2-7; D unresolved. The CDR3 consists of 12 residues. The V end was cut by 3 bases, the J end by 2 bases, with 5 bases between. Germline V lookup: CDR1 MNHEY, CDR2 SVGEGT. CDR3 coding DNA: TGTGCCAGCAGTTATGGGACCTACGAGCAGTACTTC. Its protein product is CASSYGTYEQYF.

This clonotype has ten or more counts. The rearrangement uses TRBV7-6 and TRBJ2-3; tentative D call: TRBD2 (6 bases). This CDR3 is 15 amino acids long. The germline V and J ends were trimmed by 5 bases and 0 bases, with 12 bases remaining between them. Germline CDR1 is SGHVS and CDR2 is FNYEAQ. CDR3 sequence (DNA): TGTGCCAGCAGCCCGGCGGGATTTAGCACAGATACGCAGTATTTT. It encodes CASSPAGFSTDTQYF.